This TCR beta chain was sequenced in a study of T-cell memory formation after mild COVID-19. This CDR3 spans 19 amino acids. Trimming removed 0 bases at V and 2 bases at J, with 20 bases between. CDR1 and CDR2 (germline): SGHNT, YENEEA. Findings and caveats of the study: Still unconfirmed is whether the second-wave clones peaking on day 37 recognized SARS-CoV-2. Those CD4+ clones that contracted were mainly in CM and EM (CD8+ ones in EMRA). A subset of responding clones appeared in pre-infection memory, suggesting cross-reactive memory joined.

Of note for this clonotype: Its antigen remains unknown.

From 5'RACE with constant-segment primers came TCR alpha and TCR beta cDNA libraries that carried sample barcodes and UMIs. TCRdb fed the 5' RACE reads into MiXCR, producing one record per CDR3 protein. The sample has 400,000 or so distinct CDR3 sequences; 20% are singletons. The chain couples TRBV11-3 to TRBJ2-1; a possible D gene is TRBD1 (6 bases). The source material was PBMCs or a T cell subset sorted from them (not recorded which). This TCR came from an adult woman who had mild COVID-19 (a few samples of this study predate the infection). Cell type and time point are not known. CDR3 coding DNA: TGTGCCAGCAGCTTAGATCTGTCTGGGGGCCTCTCCACCTACAATGAGCAGTTCTTC. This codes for CASSLDLSGGLSTYNEQFF.